The entry below gives a single T cell receptor (beta chain) sequence along with its context. What it binds is not known. Researchers used the Oncomine TCR Beta short-read assay to sequence DNA from cultured CD4+ T cells. MiXCR, applied by TCRdb to the PCR reads, yields one record per CDR3 protein. The sample has about 9,600 distinct CDR3 sequences, roughly 24% seen once; the top ten hold about an eighth. The CDR3 covers 16 residues. Trimming cost V 5 bases and J 3 bases; bases outside gene matches: 10. Germline loops: CDR1 MDHEN, CDR2 SYDVKM. These data come from a study of vaccination and CD4 T cells after COVID-19. Regarding treatment: approximately 9-day PBMC culture with coronavirus spike peptide pools or control peptides (ViraFEST assay).

The chain uses TRBV28 and TRBJ2-5; TRBD1 matches at 9 bases. The sample consisted of CD4+ T cells from blood, cultured in vitro, taken after SARS-CoV-2 vaccination. The TCR comes from a human donor who had recovered from COVID-19. CDR3 amino acids: CASSTGGAGNKETQYF. CDR3 sequence (DNA): TGTGCCAGCAGTACAGGGGGCGCCGGGAATAAAGAGACCCAGTACTTC.